A single sample gave rise to the 16 T cell receptor beta chains below, sequenced in a study of blood T cell repertoires in COVID-19. The method was immunoSEQ multiplex PCR; TCRdb's version includes in-frame clones alone and lacks a portion of them. The sample includes 15,000 to 20,000 clones, around 92% of them seen just once. Sequences were obtained from peripheral blood. The receptors shown here come from a human donor in a cohort sampled during active COVID-19.

V gene TRBV24-1 combines with J gene TRBJ1-2; TRBD1 matches at 8 bases. The CDR3 extends over 15 amino acids. Trimming cost V 3 bases and J 6 bases; bases outside gene matches: 8. The germline V gene has CDR1 KGHDR and CDR2 SFDVKD. The CDR3, as DNA: TGTGCCACCAGTGATCCTTCGACAGGGGTGGATGGCTACACCTTC. It yields the protein CATSDPSTGVDGYTF.

The genes are TRBV18 and TRBJ1-1, with 7 bases aligning to TRBD1. J lost 4 bases, V lost 3 bases, and 11 bases had no gene match. Germline V lookup: CDR1 KGHSH, CDR2 LQKENI. There are 16 residues in the CDR3. CDR3 amino acids: CASSPIIVTGSTEAFF. The CDR3 bases are TGTGCCAGCTCACCGATTATAGTGACAGGGTCCACTGAAGCTTTCTTT.

The chain couples TRBV5-1 to TRBJ2-3; D uncertain. The CDR3 covers 15 residues. The V gene lost 0 bases and the J gene lost 4 bases, with 12 bases spanning the gap. Germline CDR1 and CDR2: SGHRS and YFSETQ. CDR3 coding DNA: TGCGCCAGCAGCTTGGCCGGAGTAGTGTCAGATACGCAGTATTTT. Translated: CASSLAGVVSDTQYF.

The chain employs TRBV4-2 and TRBJ2-7, with TRBD2 as a possible D gene (6 bases). The germline CDR1 and CDR2 sequences are LGHNA and YNFKEQ. CDR3 size: 15 residues. The V end was cut by 4 bases, the J end by 5 bases, with 18 bases between. This CDR3 reads CASSLTLGGRHEQYF. CDR3 DNA sequence: TGTGCCAGCAGCCTGACCCTTGGGGGGAGGCACGAGCAGTACTTC.

The rearrangement uses TRBV12-5 and TRBJ2-1; TRBD2 might be the D (5 bases). Germline lookup yields CDR1 LGHNT and CDR2 FRNRAP. V was cut by 0 bases and J by 0 bases, with 12 bases left in between. The CDR3 sequence is 17 residues long. Written as DNA, the CDR3 is TGTGCTAGTGGTTTGGTGCCGGGAAGGAACTCCTACAATGAGCAGTTCTTC. Protein sequence: CASGLVPGRNSYNEQFF.

The chain couples TRBV29-1 to TRBJ1-6, with D possibly matching TRBD1 (5 bases). The germline gives CDR1 SQVTM, CDR2 ANQGSEA. V lost 4 bases and J 7 bases, leaving 11 bases between the germline ends. The CDR3 contains 13 residues. The CDR3 nucleotides are TGCAGCGTTGGCGCGGGGGAGAATTCACCCCTCCACTTT. It codes for CSVGAGENSPLHF.

The rearrangement links TRBV28 to TRBJ2-7; D is uncertain. The CDR3 is made up of 12 amino acids. Germline CDR1 MDHEN, CDR2 SYDVKM. V lost 3 bases, J lost 6 bases, and 9 bases lay in between. The CDR3 region has the DNA TGTGCCAGCAGTTTTGGCAGAGGCGAGCAGTACTTC. It encodes CASSFGRGEQYF. Combining the CDR3 with reference TRBV28 and TRBJ2-7 gives the whole variable domain DVKVTQSSRYLVKRTGEKVFLECVQDMDHENMFWYRQDPGLGLRLIYFSYDVKMKEKGDIPEGYSVSREKKERFSLILESASTNQTSMYLCASSFGRGEQYFGPGTRLTVT.

V gene TRBV3-1 (or the pseudogene TRBV3-2) combines with J gene TRBJ2-1; tentatively, D is TRBD1 (6 bases). The CDR3 runs to 14 residues. Germline CDR1 and CDR2: LGHDT and YNNKEL (reference sequence). Trimming removed 4 bases at V and 6 bases at J, with 13 bases between. CDR3 region: CASSPRGLINEQFF. In DNA, the CDR3 is TGTGCCAGCAGCCCCAGGGGCCTGATCAATGAGCAGTTCTTC.

The V call is TRBV24-1, the J call TRBJ2-2; 8 nucleotides line up with TRBD1. Germline lookup yields CDR1 KGHDR and CDR2 SFDVKD. This CDR3 region has 16 residues. V trimming: 2 bases; J trimming: 5 bases; junction bases outside the gene matches: 6. CDR3 bases: TGTGCCACCAGTGATTACGGACAGGGCAGAACCGGGGAGCTGTTTTTT. Residues: CATSDYGQGRTGELFF.

This rearrangement joins TRBV11-2 to TRBJ2-1; D call uncertain. CDR1 and CDR2 from the germline V gene are SGHAT and FQNNGV. The CDR3 extends over 13 amino acids. The V end was cut by 0 bases, the J end by 9 bases, with 9 bases between. DNA for the CDR3: TGTGCCAGCAGCTTAGAAAGGCAGGCTGAGCAGTTCTTC. It codes for CASSLERQAEQFF.

V is TRBV6-5 and J is TRBJ2-5; 8 nucleotides match TRBD2. The CDR3 is 14 residues long. V gave up 6 bases and J gave up 4 bases; unmatched junction bases: 7. Germline V lookup: CDR1 MNHEY, CDR2 SVGAGI. In DNA, the CDR3 is TGTGCCAGCAGGATTGGGGCGGGAGGAGAGACCCAGTACTTC. This translates into CASRIGAGGETQYF.

This clone showed up just a few times. V and J are TRBV4-1 and TRBJ2-7; no definite D call. Trimming stripped 2 bases from V and 2 bases from J, with 13 bases between. Germline V gives CDR1 MGHRA, CDR2 YSYEKL. The CDR3 spans 15 residues. CDR3 sequence (DNA): TGCGCCAGCAGCCAAAACGTGGGCGAGACCTACGAGCAGTACTTC. Encoded protein: CASSQNVGETYEQYF.

The gene calls are TRBV18 and TRBJ2-2; 9 bases agree with TRBD1. Germline trimming cut 3 bases from V and 3 bases from J; bases unmatched to any gene: 5. Germline CDR1 reads KGHSH; CDR2 reads LQKENI. The CDR3 sequence is 16 residues long. CDR3 DNA: TGTGCCAGCTCACCTGGACAGGGGCCCTACACCGGGGAGCTGTTTTTT. Protein product: CASSPGQGPYTGELFF.

This chain joins TRBV5-1 and TRBJ2-2; the match to TRBD1 covers 7 bases. CDR1 is SGHRS and CDR2 is YFSETQ in the germline V gene. This CDR3 has 13 amino acids. Trimming removed 4 bases from V and 7 bases from J; junction bases left unmatched: 4. CDR3 DNA: TGCGCCAGCAGCCTCAACAGGGGCGGGGAGCTGTTTTTT. It encodes CASSLNRGGELFF. The variable domain in full, completed from reference TRBV5-1 and TRBJ2-2, reads KAGVTQTPRYLIKTRGQQVTLSCSPISGHRSVSWYQQTPGQGLQFLFEYFSETQRNKGNFPGRFSGRQFSNSRSEMNVSTLELGDSALYLCASSLNRGGELFFGEGSRLTVL.

This rearrangement joins TRBV19 to TRBJ2-7; TRBD1 matches at 9 bases. CDR1 is LNHDA and CDR2 is SQIVND in the germline V gene (reference sequence). With 5 bases clipped from V and 2 bases from J, the junction kept 7 bases outside the gene matches. This CDR3 has 15 amino acids. As DNA, the CDR3 is TGTGCCAGTAGTCCCGGGACAGGGTATGCCTACGAGCAGTACTTC. Amino acid sequence: CASSPGTGYAYEQYF.

The V and J genes are TRBV9 and TRBJ2-1, with a possible D match to TRBD2 (7 bases). This CDR3 region has 15 residues. The germline gives CDR1 SGDLS, CDR2 YYNGEE. Trimming took off 4 bases at V and 6 bases at J, with 17 bases between the two ends. The DNA of the CDR3 is TGTGCCAGCAGCCTTAGACTAGCAGGGGTCAATGAGCAGTTCTTC. Encoded protein: CASSLRLAGVNEQFF. Supplemented by reference TRBV9 and TRBJ2-1, the full variable domain reads DSGVTQTPKHLITATGQRVTLRCSPRSGDLSVYWYQQSLDQGLQFLIQYYNGEERAKGNILERFSAQQFPDLHSELNLSSLELGDSALYFCASSLRLAGVNEQFFGPGTRLTVL.